Listed below are T cell receptor beta chains from one sample, sequenced in a study of beta chain features in type 1 diabetes. The repertoire was sequenced with immunoSEQ multiplex PCR; TCRdb's copy has only in-frame clones and lacks some. This table has about 240,000 clones, around 14% appearing once. The specimen sequenced was naive CD4+ T cells from blood. The receptor set was obtained from a man aged 30 to 45 with type 1 diabetes. Each CDR3 is given with its conserved first and last residue. Fields, in order: CDR3 protein, CDR3 DNA, V gene, J gene, D gene, clone size. A D gene is named only where the DNA matches it firmly. The size entry is marked missing in some rows and otherwise reads once, few, many or a size class.

CASHPTDRLNTEAFF	TGTGCCTCACACCCCACGGACAGGCTGAACACTGAAGCTTTCTTT	TRBV30	TRBJ1-1	TRBD1	few
CATKFGAQSYEQYF	TGTGCCACCAAATTTGGGGCGCAGTCCTACGAGCAGTACTTC	TRBV7-8	TRBJ2-7	-	few
CASSLDRGYTEAFF	TGTGCCAGCAGCTTGGACAGGGGCTACACTGAAGCTTTCTTT	TRBV5-5	TRBJ1-1	TRBD1	few
CAWSRTSGRPHNEQFF	TGTGCCTGGAGTCGTACTAGCGGGAGGCCCCACAATGAGCAGTTCTTC	TRBV30	TRBJ2-1	TRBD2	few
CASHEQLSTQYF	TGTGCCAGCCACGAACAGCTAAGTACCCAGTACTTC	TRBV2	TRBJ2-5	-	few
CAWSVDAGGEQYF	TGTGCCTGGAGTGTAGATGCCGGGGGCGAGCAGTACTTC	TRBV30	TRBJ2-7	-	few
CASSQEAGGTFSYNEQFF	TGCGCCAGCAGCCAAGAAGCGGGGGGGACTTTCTCCTACAATGAGCAGTTCTTC	TRBV4-1	TRBJ2-1	TRBD2	few
CASTLGGGSTDTQYF	TGTGCCAGCACCCTGGGGGGAGGAAGCACAGATACGCAGTATTTT	TRBV9	TRBJ2-3	-	few
CASSPTPGQGNRTYEQYF	TGTGCCAGCAGCCCAACCCCGGGACAGGGAAACCGAACCTACGAGCAGTACTTC	TRBV7-2	TRBJ2-7	TRBD1	-
CASSEAGTRSSPLHF	TGTGCCAGCAGTGAAGCAGGGACAAGGAGTTCACCCCTCCACTTT	TRBV6-1	TRBJ1-6	-	-
CASSHSGTSFGELFF	TGTGCCAGCTCACACTCCGGGACTAGCTTCGGGGAGCTGTTTTTT	TRBV18	TRBJ2-2	TRBD2	few
CATSLNGYGYTF	TGTGCCACCAGCTTAAACGGGTATGGCTACACCTTC	TRBV15	TRBJ1-2	-	-
CASSPRPTGRANYGYTF	TGTGCCAGCAGTCCCCGCCCAACAGGGAGGGCTAACTATGGCTACACCTTC	TRBV27	TRBJ1-2	-	few
CASSLVVAGDAWTQYF	TGTGCCAGCAGCTTAGTTGTAGCGGGAGATGCGTGGACCCAGTACTTC	TRBV7-2	TRBJ2-5	TRBD2	few
CASSPGPALPGELFF	TGTGCCAGCTCACCGGGCCCGGCTCTTCCCGGGGAGCTGTTTTTT	TRBV18	TRBJ2-2	-	few
CASSARDKNYGYTF	TGTGCCAGCAGCGCCCGGGACAAGAACTATGGCTACACCTTC	TRBV5-4	TRBJ1-2	-	few
CAWSKAKRTDTQYF	TGTGCCTGGAGTAAAGCGAAGAGGACAGATACGCAGTATTTT	TRBV30	TRBJ2-3	-	few
CASSSAGTGDEKLFF	TGTGCCAGCAGCTCGGCCGGGACAGGGGATGAAAAACTGTTTTTT	TRBV5-6	TRBJ1-4	TRBD1	-
CASSLGAVGQETQYF	TGTGCCAGCAGCTTAGGTGCGGTTGGCCAAGAGACCCAGTACTTC	TRBV11-3	TRBJ2-5	-	-
CAISSGTGQNEQYF	TGTGCCATCAGTTCCGGGACAGGGCAAAACGAGCAGTACTTC	TRBV10-3	TRBJ2-7	TRBD1	-
CASSFSGEETQYF	TGCGCCAGCAGCTTCTCAGGGGAAGAGACCCAGTACTTC	TRBV5-1	TRBJ2-5	-	few
CASSFGQGVETQYF	TGTGCCAGCAGCTTCGGACAGGGGGTAGAGACCCAGTACTTC	TRBV11-3	TRBJ2-5	TRBD1	-
CASSPGQGANVLTF	TGCGCCAGCAGCCCCGGACAGGGGGCCAACGTCCTGACTTTC	TRBV5-1	TRBJ2-6	-	few
CASSSGTGDVYTF	TGTGCCAGCAGTTCCGGGACAGGGGACGTCTACACCTTC	TRBV2	TRBJ1-2	TRBD1	few
CASSYSPVNSPLHF	TGTGCCAGCAGTTACTCCCCGGTAAATTCACCCCTCCACTTT	TRBV6-5	TRBJ1-6	-	-
CASSQTGTDTQYF	TGTGCCAGCAGCCAAACAGGCACAGATACGCAGTATTTT	TRBV9	TRBJ2-3	-	-
CASHIGTVVNYGYTF	TGTGCCAGCCATATCGGGACAGTAGTAAACTATGGCTACACCTTC	TRBV2	TRBJ1-2	TRBD1	-
CSVAYSSRGGDYGYTF	TGCAGCGTCGCTTACTCCTCCCGGGGGGGGGACTATGGCTACACCTTC	TRBV29-1	TRBJ1-2	-	-
CASSLGGTVLSPLHF	TGTGCCAGCAGCTTAGGTGGGACAGTCCTCTCACCCCTCCACTTT	TRBV7-9	TRBJ1-6	TRBD1	-
CASSSRQGWSTDTQYF	TGTGCCAGTAGTTCGAGACAGGGATGGAGCACAGATACGCAGTATTTT	TRBV19	TRBJ2-3	TRBD1	-
CASSSQTVSNQPQHF	TGTGCCAGCAGCTCACAGACAGTGAGCAATCAGCCCCAGCATTTT	TRBV7-2	TRBJ1-5	-	-
CAIQGVSYEQYF	TGTGCCATCCAAGGGGTCTCCTACGAGCAGTACTTC	TRBV10-3	TRBJ2-7	-	few
CASKGGATNSPLHF	TGTGCCAGCAAAGGGGGAGCCACTAATTCACCCCTCCACTTT	TRBV6-5	TRBJ1-6	-	few
CASTSGGSSYNEQFF	TGTGCCTCTACTAGCGGGGGGAGCTCCTACAATGAGCAGTTCTTC	TRBV6-6	TRBJ2-1	TRBD2	few
CASVTGLNTEAFF	TGTGCCAGCGTAACAGGGCTTAACACTGAAGCTTTCTTT	TRBV18	TRBJ1-1	-	few